The subject of this entry is one T cell receptor beta chain. Its antigen is unknown. Repertoires were generated with immunoSEQ multiplex PCR, while TCRdb's copy carries only in-frame clones and drops some. The sample lists some 70,000 clones; 85% to 95% were seen once. These data belong to a study of OX40 agonist ivuxolimab in advanced cancers. Study-level points and caveats: The work left the antigen specificity of expanded peripheral T cells undetermined.

V was clipped by 4 bases and J by 15 bases, with 13 bases between them. In germline, CDR1 is SGHTA, CDR2 FQGTGA. The length of the CDR3 is 11 residues. Sequenced here: CD4+ or CD8+ T cells sorted from blood, sampled in a trial of the OX40 agonist ivuxolimab. The chain combines TRBV7-3 with TRBJ2-1; the D gene is possibly TRBD1 (6 bases). This clonotype was obtained from an adult with an advanced solid tumor such as melanoma, head and neck, liver or kidney cancer. The CDR3 coding sequence is TGTGCCAGCAGCTATACCGGGACATTGTTCTTC. Amino acid sequence: CASSYTGTLFF.